The T cell receptor beta chain described here comes from a study of blood T cell repertoires in COVID-19. Germline V gene data show CDR1 as SGHVS and CDR2 as FNYEAQ. CDR3 length: 15 residues. V was pared by 5 bases and J by 4 bases, with 12 bases between. Per the authors' pipeline: Reference gene primer amplification gave estimated nucleated cell counts. Profiled with immunoSEQ multiplex PCR; TCRdb holds only in-frame clones, not every one. That table gives V, J and clone size, and the DNA gave D and trimming. The data hold 40,000 to 60,000 clones, with more than 75% observed a single time. V is TRBV7-6 and J is TRBJ2-6; D gene ambiguous. Sequencing was performed on peripheral blood. This clonotype was obtained from an elderly woman with COVID-19, enrolled during active disease. CDR3 region: CASSPLGSGANVLTF. CDR3 in DNA: TGTGCCAGCAGCCCTCTGGGCTCCGGGGCCAACGTCCTGACTTTC.